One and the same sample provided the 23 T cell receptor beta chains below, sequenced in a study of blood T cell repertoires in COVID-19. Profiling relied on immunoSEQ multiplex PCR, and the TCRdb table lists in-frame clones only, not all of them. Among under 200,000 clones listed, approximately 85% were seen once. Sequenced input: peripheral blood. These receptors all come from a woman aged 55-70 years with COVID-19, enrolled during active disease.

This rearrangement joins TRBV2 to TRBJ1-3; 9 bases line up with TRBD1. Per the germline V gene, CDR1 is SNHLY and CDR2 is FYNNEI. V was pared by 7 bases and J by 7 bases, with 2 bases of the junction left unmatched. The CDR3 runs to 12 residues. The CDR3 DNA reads TGTGCCAGCAAAGGACAGGGGAACACCATATATTTT. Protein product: CASKGQGNTIYF.

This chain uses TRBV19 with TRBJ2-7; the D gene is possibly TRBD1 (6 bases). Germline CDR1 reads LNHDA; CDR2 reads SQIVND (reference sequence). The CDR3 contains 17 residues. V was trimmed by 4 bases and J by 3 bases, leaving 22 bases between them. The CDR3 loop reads CASSKGHSLHSGYEQYF. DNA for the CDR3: TGTGCCAGTAGTAAGGGACACTCCTTGCATTCGGGCTACGAGCAGTACTTC. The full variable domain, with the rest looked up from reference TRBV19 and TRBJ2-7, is DGGITQSPKYLFRKEGQNVTLSCEQNLNHDAMYWYRQDPGQGLRLIYYSQIVNDFQKGDIAEGYSVSREKKESFPLTVTSAQKNPTAFYLCASSKGHSLHSGYEQYFGPGTRLTVT.

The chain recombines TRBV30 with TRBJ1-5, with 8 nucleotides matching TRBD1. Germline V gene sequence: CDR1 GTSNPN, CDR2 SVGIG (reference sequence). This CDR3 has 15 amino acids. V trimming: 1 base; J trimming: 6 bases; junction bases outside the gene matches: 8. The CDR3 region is CAWSALTGGGQPQHF. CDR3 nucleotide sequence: TGTGCCTGGAGTGCCTTAACAGGGGGTGGTCAGCCCCAGCATTTT.

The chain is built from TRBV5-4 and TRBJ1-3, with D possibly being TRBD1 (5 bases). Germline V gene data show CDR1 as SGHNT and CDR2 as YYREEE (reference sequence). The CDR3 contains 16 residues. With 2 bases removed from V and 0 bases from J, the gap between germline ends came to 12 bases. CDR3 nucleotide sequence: TGTGCCAGCAGCTTCGGAGGGGCCCTCTCTGGAAACACCATATATTTT. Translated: CASSFGGALSGNTIYF.

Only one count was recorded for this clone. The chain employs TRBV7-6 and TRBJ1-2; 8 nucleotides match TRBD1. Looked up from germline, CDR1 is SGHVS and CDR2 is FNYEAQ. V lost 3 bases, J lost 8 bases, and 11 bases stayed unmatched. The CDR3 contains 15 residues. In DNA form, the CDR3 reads TGTGCCAGCAGCTTGGGCAGAGGACAGGGAATGGGCTACACCTTC. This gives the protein CASSLGRGQGMGYTF. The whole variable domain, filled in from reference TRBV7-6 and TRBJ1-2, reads GAGVSQSPRYKVTKRGQDVALRCDPISGHVSLYWYRQALGQGPEFLTYFNYEAQQDKSGLPNDRFSAERPEGSISTLTIQRTEQRDSAMYRCASSLGRGQGMGYTFGSGTRLTVV.

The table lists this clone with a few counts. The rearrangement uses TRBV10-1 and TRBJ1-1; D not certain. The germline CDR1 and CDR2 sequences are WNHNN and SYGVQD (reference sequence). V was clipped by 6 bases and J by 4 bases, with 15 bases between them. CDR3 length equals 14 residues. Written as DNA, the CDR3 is TGCGCCAGCAGCCAGACTACCCTGGGCACTGAAGCTTTCTTT. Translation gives CASSQTTLGTEAFF.

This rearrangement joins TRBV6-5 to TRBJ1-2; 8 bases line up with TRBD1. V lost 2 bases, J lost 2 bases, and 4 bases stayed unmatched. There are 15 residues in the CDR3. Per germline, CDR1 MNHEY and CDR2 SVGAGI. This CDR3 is CASSYGQGRNYGYTF. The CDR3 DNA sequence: TGTGCCAGCAGTTACGGACAGGGAAGGAACTATGGCTACACCTTC.

The CDR3 loop reads CASSSRENQPQHF. For the CDR3, the DNA is TGTGCCAGCAGCTCACGGGAGAATCAGCCCCAGCATTTT. The chain recombines TRBV7-9 with TRBJ1-5; D is unclear. CDR1 is SEHNR, CDR2 FQNEAQ, per germline (reference sequence). V lost 4 bases and J lost 4, with 8 bases in between. The CDR3 sequence is 13 residues long.

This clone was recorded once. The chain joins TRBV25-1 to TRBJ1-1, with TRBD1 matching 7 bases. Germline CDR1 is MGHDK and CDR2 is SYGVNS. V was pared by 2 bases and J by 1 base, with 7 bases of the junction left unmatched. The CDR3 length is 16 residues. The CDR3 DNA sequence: TGTGCCAGCAGTGAAAGGAAGACAGGGAAGAACACTGAAGCTTTCTTT. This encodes CASSERKTGKNTEAFF.

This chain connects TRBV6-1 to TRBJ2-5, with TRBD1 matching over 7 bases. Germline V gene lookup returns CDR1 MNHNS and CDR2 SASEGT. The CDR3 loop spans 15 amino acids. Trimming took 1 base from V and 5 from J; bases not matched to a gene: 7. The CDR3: CASSEGSQGQETQYF. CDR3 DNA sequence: TGTGCCAGCAGTGAAGGGTCACAGGGACAGGAGACCCAGTACTTC.

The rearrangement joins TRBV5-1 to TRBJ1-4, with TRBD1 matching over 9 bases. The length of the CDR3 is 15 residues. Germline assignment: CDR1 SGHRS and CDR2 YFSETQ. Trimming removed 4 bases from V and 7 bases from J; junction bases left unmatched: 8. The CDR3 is CASSLQGALSEKLFF. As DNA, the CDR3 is TGCGCCAGCAGCCTACAGGGGGCTCTTAGTGAAAAACTGTTTTTT.

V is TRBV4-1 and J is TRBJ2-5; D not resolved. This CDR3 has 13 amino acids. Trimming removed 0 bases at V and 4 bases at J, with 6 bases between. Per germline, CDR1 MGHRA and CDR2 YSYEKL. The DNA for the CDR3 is TGCGCCAGCAGCCAAGAGTTGCGAGAGACCCAGTACTTC. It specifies CASSQELRETQYF.

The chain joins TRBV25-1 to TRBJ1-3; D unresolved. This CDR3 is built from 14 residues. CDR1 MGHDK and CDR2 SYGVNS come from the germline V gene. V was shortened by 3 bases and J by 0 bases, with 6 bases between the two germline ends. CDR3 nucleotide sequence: TGTGCCAGCAGTGACCCCAACTCTGGAAACACCATATATTTT. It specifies CASSDPNSGNTIYF.

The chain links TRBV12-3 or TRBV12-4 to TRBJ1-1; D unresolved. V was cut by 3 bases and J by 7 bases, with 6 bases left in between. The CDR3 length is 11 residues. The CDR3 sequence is CASSFAYEAFF. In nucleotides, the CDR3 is TGTGCCAGCAGTTTCGCGTATGAAGCTTTCTTT.

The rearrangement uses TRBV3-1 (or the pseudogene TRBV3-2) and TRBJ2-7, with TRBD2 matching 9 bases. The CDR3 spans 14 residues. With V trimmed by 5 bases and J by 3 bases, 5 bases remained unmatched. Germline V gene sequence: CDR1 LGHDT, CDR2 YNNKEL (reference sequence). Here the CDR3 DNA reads TGTGCCAGCAGCAAGATAGCGGGAGACTACGAGCAGTACTTC. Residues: CASSKIAGDYEQYF.

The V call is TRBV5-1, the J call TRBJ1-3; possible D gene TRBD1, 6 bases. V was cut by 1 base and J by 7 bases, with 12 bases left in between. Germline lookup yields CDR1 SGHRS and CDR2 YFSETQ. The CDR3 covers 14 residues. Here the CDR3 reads CASSLKATGNTIYF. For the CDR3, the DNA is TGCGCCAGCAGCTTGAAGGCTACAGGGAACACCATATATTTT.

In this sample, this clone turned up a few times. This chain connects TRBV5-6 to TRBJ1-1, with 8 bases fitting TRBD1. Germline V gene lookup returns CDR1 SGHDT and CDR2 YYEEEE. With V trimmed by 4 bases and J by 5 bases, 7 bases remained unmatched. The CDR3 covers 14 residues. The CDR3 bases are TGTGCCAGCAGCGGCATCAGGGGGCAAACTGAAGCTTTCTTT. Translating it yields CASSGIRGQTEAFF.

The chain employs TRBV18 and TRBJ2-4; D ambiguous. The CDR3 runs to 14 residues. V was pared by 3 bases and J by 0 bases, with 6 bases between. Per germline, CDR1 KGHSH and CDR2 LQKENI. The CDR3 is CASSPGLAKNIQYF. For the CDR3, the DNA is TGTGCCAGCTCACCGGGCCTAGCCAAAAACATTCAGTACTTC.

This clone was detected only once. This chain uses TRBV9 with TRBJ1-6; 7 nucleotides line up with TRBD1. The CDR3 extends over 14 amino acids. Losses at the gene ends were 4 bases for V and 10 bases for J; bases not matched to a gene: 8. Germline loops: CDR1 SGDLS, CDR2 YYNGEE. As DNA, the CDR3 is TGTGCCAGCAGCTTACCCGGGACAGAGTCACCCCTCCACTTT. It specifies CASSLPGTESPLHF.

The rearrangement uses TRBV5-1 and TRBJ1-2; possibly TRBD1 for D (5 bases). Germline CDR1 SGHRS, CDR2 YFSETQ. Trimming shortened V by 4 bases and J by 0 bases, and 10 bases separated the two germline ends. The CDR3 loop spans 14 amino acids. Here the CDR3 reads CASSLGTPNYGYTF. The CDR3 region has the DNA TGCGCCAGCAGCCTGGGGACTCCTAACTATGGCTACACCTTC. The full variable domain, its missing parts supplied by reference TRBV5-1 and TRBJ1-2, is KAGVTQTPRYLIKTRGQQVTLSCSPISGHRSVSWYQQTPGQGLQFLFEYFSETQRNKGNFPGRFSGRQFSNSRSEMNVSTLELGDSALYLCASSLGTPNYGYTFGSGTRLTVV.

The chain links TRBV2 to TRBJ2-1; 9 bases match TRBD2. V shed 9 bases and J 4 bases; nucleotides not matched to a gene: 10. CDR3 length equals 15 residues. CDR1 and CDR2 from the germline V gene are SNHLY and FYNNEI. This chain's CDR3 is CASSRLAEIYNEQFF. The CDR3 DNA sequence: TGTGCCAGTTCACGACTAGCGGAGATTTACAATGAGCAGTTCTTC.

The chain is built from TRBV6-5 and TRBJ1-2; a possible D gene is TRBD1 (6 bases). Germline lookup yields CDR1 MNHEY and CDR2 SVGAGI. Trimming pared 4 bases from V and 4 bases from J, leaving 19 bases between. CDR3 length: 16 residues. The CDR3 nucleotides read TGTGCCAGCAGTTCAGCCCTTGGGGGCCAGACCTATGGCTACACCTTC. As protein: CASSSALGGQTYGYTF.

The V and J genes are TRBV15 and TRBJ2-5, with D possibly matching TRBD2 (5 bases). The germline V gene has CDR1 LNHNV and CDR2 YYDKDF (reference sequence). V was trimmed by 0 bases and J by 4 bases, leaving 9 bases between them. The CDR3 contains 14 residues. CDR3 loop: CATSRDRRGETQYF. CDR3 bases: TGTGCCACCAGCAGAGATCGCCGGGGAGAGACCCAGTACTTC. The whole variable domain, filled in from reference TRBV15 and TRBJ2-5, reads DAMVIQNPRYQVTQFGKPVTLSCSQTLNHNVMYWYQQKSSQAPKLLFHYYDKDFNNEADTPDNFQSRRPNTSFCFLDIRSPGLGDTAMYLCATSRDRRGETQYFGPGTRLLVL.